The entry that follows covers one T cell receptor beta chain sequence. The antigen remains unidentified. This sample was taken from a study of cytomegalovirus exposure and HLA in healthy donors. Whole-study findings and limits: CMV antigen specificity was confirmed in vitro for three CMV-associated chains.

Germline V gives CDR1 SGHVS, CDR2 FQNEAQ. This CDR3 has 14 amino acids. V lost 4 bases, J lost 8 bases, and 7 bases stayed unmatched. PCR was performed using 60 Vbeta and 13 Jbeta primers. TCRdb's table, derived via immunoSEQ multiplex PCR, lists solely in-frame clones and lacks some. The top ten clones hold 1.3% to 1.5% of a sample with around 150,000 clones, roughly 80% of them seen once. The chain recombines TRBV7-8 with TRBJ2-1, with 8 bases lining up with TRBD1. Sequenced material: PBMCs. This TCR came from a man in his late teens or twenties in good health and CMV-seronegative. CDR3 residues: CASSSLDRDDEQFF. The CDR3 DNA follows: TGTGCCAGCAGCTCCTTGGACAGGGACGATGAGCAGTTCTTC.